The clone carrying this T cell receptor beta chain was observed a few times. What it binds is not known. Patients were excluded because of uncontrolled infection, other autoimmune disease, pregnancy or lactation. For the diagnoses, clinical symptoms, serum thyroxine and TRAb, thyroid ultrasound and orbital computed tomography were used. It was RNA transcripts that yielded the amplified TCR beta CDR3 regions. TCR CDR3 regions were first amplified by RT-PCR with HTBI primers. TCRdb passed the multiplex PCR reads through MiXCR, listing each CDR3 protein once. The data contain under 450,000 distinct CDR3 sequences, 15% to 19% of them seen just once; the ten biggest clones take up approximately 7.5%. This sample was taken from a study of T cells in Graves' hyperthyroidism and ophthalmopathy. General observations from the study: The majority of expanded thyroid clonotypes above 0.001 also appeared in blood. Model-based prediction identified ophthalmopathy a median about 7 months prior to its onset.

CDR1 is LNHDA, CDR2 SQIVND, per germline (reference sequence). J gave up 9 bases and V 8 bases, and 10 bases lay outside the gene matches. The CDR3 runs to 13 residues. The V and J genes are TRBV19 and TRBJ2-1, with 7 bases matching TRBD1. The sequencing input was blood. This clonotype was obtained from a woman aged 18-35 years with Graves' hyperthyroidism. CDR3 in amino acids: CASSSGGIGEQFF. In nucleotides, the CDR3 is TGTGCCAGTTCATCAGGGGGTATCGGTGAGCAGTTCTTC.